A single T cell receptor beta chain is shown here with its context. The data are from a study of blood T cell repertoires in COVID-19. Study-wide context: Some COVID-19 samples were acute and others convalescent; all came from the United States, Italy and Spain. The cDNA or gDNA used as material had been derived from T cells, B-cell-depleted T cells, or PBMCs.

Authors' data handling: It was from reference gene primer amplification that nucleated cell counts were estimated. Clones were sequenced by immunoSEQ multiplex PCR, and TCRdb holds only the in-frame ones, with some missing. That table supplies the V and J calls and clone size; D and trimming were determined from the DNA. The profile covers roughly 330,000 clones, with approximately 87% appearing a single time and approximately 4% taken by the ten largest. CDR1 LNHDA and CDR2 SQIVND come from the germline V gene (reference sequence). Trimming stripped 5 bases from V and 2 bases from J, with 10 bases between. The CDR3 has 14 amino acids.

This chain joins TRBV19 and TRBJ1-5; a weak D match, TRBD1 (5 bases). The sequence came from a woman aged 50 to 60 with active or convalescent COVID-19. Sample: peripheral blood. CDR3 in amino acids: CASSVGTGNQPQHF. CDR3 coding DNA: TGTGCCAGTAGTGTGGGGACTGGCAATCAGCCCCAGCATTTT.